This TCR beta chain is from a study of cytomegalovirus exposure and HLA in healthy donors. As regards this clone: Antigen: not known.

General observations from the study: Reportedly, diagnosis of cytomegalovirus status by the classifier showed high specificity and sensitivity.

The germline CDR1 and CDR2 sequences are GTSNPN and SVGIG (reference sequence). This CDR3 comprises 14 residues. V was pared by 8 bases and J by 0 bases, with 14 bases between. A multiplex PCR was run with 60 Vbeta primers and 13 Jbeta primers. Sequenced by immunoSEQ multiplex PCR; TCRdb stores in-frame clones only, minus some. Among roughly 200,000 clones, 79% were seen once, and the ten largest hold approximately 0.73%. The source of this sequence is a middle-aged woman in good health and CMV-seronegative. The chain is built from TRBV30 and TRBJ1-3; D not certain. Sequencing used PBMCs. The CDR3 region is CARRRGSSGNTIYF. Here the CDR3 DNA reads TGTGCCAGACGACGGGGATCCTCTGGAAACACCATATATTTT.